This T cell receptor (beta chain) derives from a study of OX40 agonist ivuxolimab in advanced cancers. About the study as a whole: Ivuxolimab was an agonistic, fully human IgG2 monoclonal antibody directed against OX40 (CD134), a costimulatory receptor. Of the approximately 50 dose-escalation patients, hepatocellular carcinoma was present in some 19, melanoma in approximately 15, renal cell carcinoma in 9 and head and neck cancer in 9. Prior anti-PD-1, anti-PD-L1 or anti-CTLA-4 therapy was permitted, and approximately 42% of dose-escalation patients had received checkpoint inhibitors. Peripheral TCRbeta sequencing was intended to test whether TCR sequence diversity was altered and clonal T-cell expansion was caused by ivuxolimab. Three dose-escalation patients achieved partial responses, one with hepatocellular carcinoma and two with cutaneous melanoma. The paper reports the monotherapy dose-escalation portion (N of about 50 patients) of the phase I ivuxolimab trial. Intravenous ivuxolimab was administered to patients every 2 weeks at six dose levels: 0.01, 0.1, 0.3, 1.5, 3 and 10 mg/kg. A male proportion of roughly 80% and a mean age of approximately 61 years, ranging from 23 to 79, were recorded for the dose-escalation cohort. The paper's findings and limits, for the study overall: Low levels of normalized T-cell clonal expansion were also shown by some nonresponding patients. Clonal expansion of both CD4+ and CD8+ blood T cells was observed from baseline to week 6 at doses 0.1 to 3.0 mg/kg. After ivuxolimab, CD8+ T cells had more expanded clones than CD4+ T cells on average. Antigen specificity was not determined for the clonally expanded peripheral T cells. Partial responders in the 0.1-3.0 mg/kg groups had among the lowest normalized peripheral clonal expansion, especially among CD8+ T cells.

Genomic DNA was isolated from the sorted cells so that the TCRbeta CDR3 region could be sequenced. The immunoSEQ Assay was used for sequencing of TCRbeta CDR3 regions. TCRdb mirrors the immuneACCESS table, restricted to in-frame sequences. Some clones are absent from its copies; in checked studies, under half trace to an unresolved V gene, and the reason for the others is unknown. This sample holds more than 50,000 clones; approximately 86% were observed only once. The ten largest clones take up roughly 0.5% of the sample. In the germline V gene, CDR1 corresponds to MNHNS and CDR2 to SASEGT. V is shortened by 8 bases, J by 2 bases, and the region joining them spans 7 bases. The cysteine opens and the phenylalanine closes a CDR3 of 12 amino acids. Only the CDR3 DNA stays, 36 bases, in frame from base 1. To note about this clone: No antigen is known for it. Per-base quality was not reported, and no clone a single base away is much larger than it.

The trial excluded patients who had a history of autoimmune disease or who were on systemic immunosuppression. Peripheral blood for TCR sequencing was drawn from every dose cohort at baseline, at cycle 4 day 1 and at cycle 7 day 1. The samples were taken from a phase I, first-in-human, multicenter, open-label dose-escalation trial of ivuxolimab. Adults with locally advanced or metastatic melanoma, renal cell, hepatocellular, or head and neck squamous cell carcinoma were enrolled in the trial. Before TCR sequencing, CD4+ T cells and CD8+ T cells from peripheral blood were sorted into separate populations.

The rearrangement combines TRBV6-1 with TRBJ1-3, with the D gene not confidently named. The receptor comes from an adult with an advanced solid tumor such as melanoma, head and neck, liver or kidney cancer. Sequenced material: CD4+ or CD8+ T cells sorted from blood, taken in a trial of the OX40 agonist ivuxolimab. The CDR3 loop reads CASGTPGNTIYF. The DNA sequence reads TGTGCCAGCGGAACCCCTGGAAACACCATATATTTT.